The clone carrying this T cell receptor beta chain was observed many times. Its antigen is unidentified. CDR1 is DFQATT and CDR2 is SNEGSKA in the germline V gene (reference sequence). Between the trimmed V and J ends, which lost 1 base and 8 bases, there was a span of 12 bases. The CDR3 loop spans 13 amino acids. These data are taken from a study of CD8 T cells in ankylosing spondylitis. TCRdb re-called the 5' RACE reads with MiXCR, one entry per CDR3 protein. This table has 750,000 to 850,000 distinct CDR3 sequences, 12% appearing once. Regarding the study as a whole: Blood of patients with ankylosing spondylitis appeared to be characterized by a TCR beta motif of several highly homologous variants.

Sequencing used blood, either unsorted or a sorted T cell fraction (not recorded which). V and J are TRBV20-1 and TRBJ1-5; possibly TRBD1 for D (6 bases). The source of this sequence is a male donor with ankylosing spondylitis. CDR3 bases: TGCAGTGCTAGAGGGGGGGCGCGCAAGCCCCAGCATTTT. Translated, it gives CSARGGARKPQHF.